The sequence of this T cell receptor (beta chain) was determined in a study of shared clonotypes between healthy human individuals. This CDR3 contains 14 residues. V gave up 7 bases and J gave up 3 bases; unmatched junction bases: 5. The germline gives CDR1 MNHEY, CDR2 SMNVEV (reference sequence). Regarding the study as a whole: The diversity represented, both genetic and in exposure history, was limited by few donors.

As for this clone: Its antigen is unidentified.

In the study's own analysis: Because ImmunoSEQ provided only junction sequences with no quality scores, the filtering differed. The protocol was immunoSEQ multiplex PCR, while the TCRdb copy is restricted to in-frame clones and leaves out a portion. The V and J calls and clone size come from that table; D and trimming were worked out from the DNA. The table records some 500,000 clones, 79% of them present only once. The sample was PBMCs. The chain links TRBV27 to TRBJ2-3; 9 nucleotides line up with TRBD1. The sequence was obtained from a woman in her thirties or forties in good health. Some clones in this sample may be carry-over from other donors' samples. The DNA for the CDR3 is TGTGCCAGCATCTCGACAGGGGGAACAGATACGCAGTATTTT. The encoded protein is CASISTGGTDTQYF.